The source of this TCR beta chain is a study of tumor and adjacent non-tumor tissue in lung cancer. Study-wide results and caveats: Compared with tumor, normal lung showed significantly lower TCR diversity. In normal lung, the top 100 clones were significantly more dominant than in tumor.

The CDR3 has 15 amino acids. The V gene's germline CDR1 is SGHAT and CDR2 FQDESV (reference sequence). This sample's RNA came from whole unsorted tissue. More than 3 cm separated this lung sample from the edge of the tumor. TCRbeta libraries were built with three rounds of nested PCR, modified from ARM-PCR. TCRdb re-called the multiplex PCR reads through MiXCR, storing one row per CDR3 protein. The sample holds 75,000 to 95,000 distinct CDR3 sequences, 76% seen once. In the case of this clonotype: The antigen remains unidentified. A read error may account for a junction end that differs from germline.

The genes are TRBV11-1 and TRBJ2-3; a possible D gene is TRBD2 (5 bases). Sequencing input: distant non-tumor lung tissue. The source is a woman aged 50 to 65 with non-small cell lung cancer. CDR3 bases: TGTGCCAGCAGCAGTGGACTTTTCTGCACAGATACGCACTATTTT. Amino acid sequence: CASSSGLFCTDTHYF.